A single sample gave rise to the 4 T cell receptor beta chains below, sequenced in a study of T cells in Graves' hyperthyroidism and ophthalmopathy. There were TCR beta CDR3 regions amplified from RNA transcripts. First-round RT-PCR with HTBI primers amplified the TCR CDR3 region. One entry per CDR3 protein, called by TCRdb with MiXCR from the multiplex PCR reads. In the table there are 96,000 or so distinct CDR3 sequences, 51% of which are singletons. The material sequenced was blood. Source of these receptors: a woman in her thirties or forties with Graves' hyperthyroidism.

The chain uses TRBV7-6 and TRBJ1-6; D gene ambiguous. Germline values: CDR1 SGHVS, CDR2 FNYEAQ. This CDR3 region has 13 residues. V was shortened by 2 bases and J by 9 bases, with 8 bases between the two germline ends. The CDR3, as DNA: TGTGCCAGCAGCTTACCCCAGATTTCACCCCTCCACTTT. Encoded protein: CASSLPQISPLHF.

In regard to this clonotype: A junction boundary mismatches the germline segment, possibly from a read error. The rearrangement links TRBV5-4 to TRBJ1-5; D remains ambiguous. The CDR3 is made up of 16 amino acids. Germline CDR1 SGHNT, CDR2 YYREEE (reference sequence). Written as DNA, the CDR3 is TGTGCCAGCAGCTTGGGGTATCGGTGGTACGAGCAGCTCCAGCATTTT. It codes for CASSLGYRWYEQLQHF.

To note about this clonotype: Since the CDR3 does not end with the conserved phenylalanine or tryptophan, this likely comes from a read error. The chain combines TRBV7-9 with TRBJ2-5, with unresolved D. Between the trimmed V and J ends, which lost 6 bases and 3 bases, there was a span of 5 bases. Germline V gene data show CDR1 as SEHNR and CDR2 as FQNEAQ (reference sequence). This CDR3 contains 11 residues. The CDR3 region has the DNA TGTGCCAGCAGTGCGGAAGAGACCCAGTACCTC. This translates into CASSAEETQYL.

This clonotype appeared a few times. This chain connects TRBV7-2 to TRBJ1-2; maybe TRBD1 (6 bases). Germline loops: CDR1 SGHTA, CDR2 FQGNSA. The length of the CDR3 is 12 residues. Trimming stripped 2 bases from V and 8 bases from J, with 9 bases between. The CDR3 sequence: CASSLTGGGYTF. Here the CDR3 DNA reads TGTGCCAGCAGCTTAACGGGGGGCGGCTACACCTTC. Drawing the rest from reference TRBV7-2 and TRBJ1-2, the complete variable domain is GAGVSQSPSNKVTEKGKDVELRCDPISGHTALYWYRQSLGQGLEFLIYFQGNSAPDKSGLPSDRFSAERTGGSVSTLTIQRTQQEDSAVYLCASSLTGGGYTFGSGTRLTVV.